This T cell receptor (beta chain) derives from a study of vaccination effects on CD4 cells after COVID-19. This CDR3 spans 13 amino acids. The trim removed 7 bases at V and 5 bases at J, leaving 6 bases unmatched. Germline-derived CDR1 and CDR2 are SGHRS and YFSETQ. TCRdb's table, derived via immunoSEQ multiplex PCR, lists solely in-frame clones and lacks some. The sample includes about 79,000 clones, about 74% of them seen just once. Antigen-specific CD4+ T cells were expanded (with viral peptide pools) by the ViraFEST assay ahead of sequencing. Researchers isolated CD4+ T cells once approximately ten days of culture had elapsed. Cultures used about 2 million PBMC per well, approximately 9.7 IU/ml IL-2 and about 10 ug/ml peptides. Half the medium was swapped for IL-2 medium on days 3 and 7. In the case of this clone: The antigen is unknown.

This TCR derives from a human donor who received a COVID-19 vaccine. This sequence joins TRBV5-1 and TRBJ2-1, with 7 bases aligning to TRBD1. This sample comprised CD4+ T cells from PBMCs cultured with HCoV-229E spike peptides, obtained before COVID-19 vaccination. The CDR3 coding sequence is TGCGCCAGCGGTTCGGGACAGAACAATGAGCAGTTCTTC. Translated: CASGSGQNNEQFF.